Presented here are 11 T cell receptor beta chains from one specimen sequenced in a study of identical twins listed by TCRdb under 2016. The library was built by means of 5' RACE. Instrument on record: Illumina HiSeq 2000. TCRdb passed the public sequencing reads through fastp at Q25 and MiXCR, retaining productive beta sequences. Here each entry gathers all rows of one CDR3 protein and keeps the most common genes and DNA. The sample table lists about 570,000 distinct CDR3 sequences, around 9.6% of them with a count of one. The top ten constitute approximately 3% of the sample. The data were also submitted as part of a second study, on yellow fever vaccine responses in identical twins.

Sequencing was carried out using PBMCs. Receptors originate from a woman aged 18-29 years in good health.

The table lists this clonotype with many counts. This sequence joins TRBV29-1 and TRBJ2-1, with 11 nucleotides matching TRBD2. CDR3 length: 18 amino acids. The ends lost 3 bases at V and 0 bases at J; junction bases unmatched: 10. Germline loops: CDR1 SQVTM, CDR2 ANQGSEA. The CDR3 DNA reads as TGCAGCGTTGAGGGGACTAGCGGACCCCAGTCCTCCTACAATGAGCAGTTCTTC. Its protein product is CSVEGTSGPQSSYNEQFF.

The genes are TRBV6-4 and TRBJ1-5, with D perhaps matching TRBD1 (5 bases). This CDR3 contains 14 residues. Germline CDR1 is MRHNA and CDR2 is SNTAGT. The germline V and J ends were trimmed by 0 bases and 5 bases, with 8 bases remaining between them. The CDR3 loop is CASSDSPGHQPQHF. As DNA, the CDR3 is TGTGCCAGCAGTGACTCACCGGGGCATCAGCCCCAGCATTTT.

This clonotype has ten or more counts. V is TRBV4-3 and J is TRBJ2-7; TRBD1 matches 12 bases. This CDR3 contains 16 residues. The V gene's germline CDR1 is LGHNA and CDR2 YSLEER. V shed 0 bases, J shed 5 bases, and the junction held 5 bases outside the gene matches. The CDR3 nucleotides are TGCGCCAGCAGCCAAGATACCGGGACAGGGGGCAACGAGCAGTACTTC. Translation gives CASSQDTGTGGNEQYF.

There are a few counts of this clonotype. The genes are TRBV28 and TRBJ1-5, with 7 bases identical to TRBD1. Germline V gene data show CDR1 as MDHEN and CDR2 as SYDVKM. The CDR3 loop spans 15 amino acids. Trimming removed 5 bases from V and 5 bases from J; junction bases left unmatched: 9. In DNA form, the CDR3 reads TGTGCCAGCAGTGTACACAGGGGTGTCGATCAGCCCCAGCATTTT. Amino acid sequence: CASSVHRGVDQPQHF.

This chain links TRBV5-1 with TRBJ2-2; a weak D match, TRBD1 (6 bases). This CDR3 has 15 residues. The ends were cut back, 0 bases at V and 3 bases at J, with 9 bases in the middle. The germline CDR1 and CDR2 sequences are SGHRS and YFSETQ. CDR3 in amino acids: CASSLAPGDTGELFF. Written as DNA, the CDR3 is TGCGCCAGCAGCTTGGCCCCAGGGGACACCGGGGAGCTGTTTTTT.

The rearrangement links TRBV20-1 to TRBJ2-7; 7 bases line up with TRBD2. Unmatched junction bases numbered 7, after V lost 1 base and J lost 4 bases. CDR1 is DFQATT and CDR2 is SNEGSKA in the germline V gene (reference sequence). The CDR3 spans 14 residues. The CDR3 is CSARGAGVSYEQYF. The CDR3 nucleotides are TGCAGTGCTAGAGGGGCGGGAGTATCATACGAGCAGTACTTC.

The CDR3 is CASSDLGFYGYTF. Written as DNA, the CDR3 is TGTGCCAGCAGTGACCTGGGCTTCTATGGCTACACCTTC. The rearrangement joins TRBV2 to TRBJ1-2, with D unresolved. Trimming took off 3 bases at V and 4 bases at J, with 9 bases between the two ends. The CDR3 loop spans 13 amino acids. Germline values: CDR1 SNHLY, CDR2 FYNNEI.

V usage is TRBV5-1 and J usage is TRBJ1-1, with D maybe TRBD1 (5 bases). This CDR3 contains 15 residues. The germline V gene encodes CDR1 SGHRS and CDR2 YFSETQ. The V end lost 5 bases, the J end lost 1 base, and 15 bases lay between the germline ends. CDR3 sequence: CASRIQTDPNTEAFF. The CDR3 region has the DNA TGCGCCAGCAGGATTCAGACAGATCCGAACACTGAAGCTTTCTTT.

This clonotype has ten or more counts. The chain uses TRBV12-3 or TRBV12-4 and TRBJ2-7; TRBD1 matches at 7 bases. V trimming: 6 bases; J trimming: 2 bases; junction bases outside the gene matches: 10. This CDR3 has 15 amino acids. CDR3 amino acids: CASSHRGRMTYEQYF. Here the CDR3 DNA reads TGTGCCAGCAGCCATAGGGGGCGCATGACCTACGAGCAGTACTTC.

The chain is built from TRBV12-3 or TRBV12-4 and TRBJ2-5; D not certain. CDR3 length equals 12 residues. The germline V and J ends were trimmed by 2 bases and 6 bases, with 7 bases remaining between them. CDR3 amino acids: CASSLPKKTQYF. In DNA form, the CDR3 reads TGTGCCAGCAGTTTACCTAAAAAGACCCAGTACTTC.

This clonotype was seen many times. The chain has TRBV6-5 and TRBJ2-1; D not certain. CDR1 is MNHEY, CDR2 SVGAGI, per germline. V lost 2 bases to trimming and J lost 7 bases, with 15 bases between them. This CDR3 contains 15 residues. CDR3 bases: TGTGCCAGCAGTTACGGGATCAGCCCGATGAATGAGCAGTTCTTC. Protein sequence: CASSYGISPMNEQFF.